Listed below are T cell receptor beta chains from one sample, sequenced in a study of T cell repertoires in cytomegalovirus infection. Using its own MiXCR run on the reads, TCRdb lists one record per CDR3 protein. Of fewer than 350,000 distinct CDR3 sequences listed, over 7.5% are singletons. The sample comprised PBMCs. The receptors were sampled from a human donor in good health (CMV status not recorded). Some clones in this sample may be carry-over from other donors' samples. The CDR3 runs from the conserved cysteine through the conserved F or W. D genes are given only for firm matches. Some rows have no size entry. The others give once, few or many, or a class for an expanded clone.

many	TRBD2	TRBV20-1	TRBJ2-3	TGCAGTGCTAGAGATAGGCAGCGGGGCACCACAGATACGCAGTATTTT	CSARDRQRGTTDTQYF
few	-	TRBV6-8	TRBJ1-5	TGTGCCAGCAGTTTGCAGGAGAATCAGCCCCAGCATTTT	CASSLQENQPQHF
many	-	TRBV11-3	TRBJ1-1	TGTGCCAGCAGCTCTCCGGGACTCAACACTGAAGCTTTCTTT	CASSSPGLNTEAFF
many	-	TRBV7-8	TRBJ2-2	TGTGCCAGCAGCTTAGGGGCCAGCGGGGAGCTGTTTTTT	CASSLGASGELFF
many	TRBD1	TRBV28	TRBJ1-3	TGTGCCAGCAGTCCACACCCCGGGACAGGGTACGGAAACACCATATATTTT	CASSPHPGTGYGNTIYF
many	-	TRBV24-1	TRBJ1-5	TGTGCCACCAGTGATTTGCGGTCGCGAGGCGCCCAGCATTTT	CATSDLRSRGAQHF
many	TRBD2	TRBV7-2	TRBJ2-1	TGTGCCAGCAGCCCGCTTCTAGCGGAAAACAATGAGCAGTTCTTC	CASSPLLAENNEQFF
few	-	TRBV4-2	TRBJ1-3	TGTGCCAGCAGCCAGGCCTACTCTGGAAACACCATATATTTT	CASSQAYSGNTIYF
many	-	TRBV19	TRBJ2-1	TGTGCCAGTACCCAAGACAGGTTTACAAATGAGCAGTTCTTC	CASTQDRFTNEQFF
-	-	TRBV28	TRBJ1-2	TGTGCCAGCAGTTTGGGAGGGGCGCGAAGCTACACCTTC	CASSLGGARSYTF
many	TRBD1	TRBV12-3/TRBV12-4	TRBJ2-6	TGTGCCAGCAGCTGGGACAGCTCTGGGGCCAACGTCCTGACTTTC	CASSWDSSGANVLTF
few	-	TRBV28	TRBJ2-1	TGTGCCAGCAGTTCTCGCCGGGACCGGAAGTTCTTC	CASSSRRDRKFF
-	TRBD1	TRBV20-1	TRBJ1-6	TGCAGTGCTAGAGATCCAAGGACAGGATCAAACTATAATTCACCCCTCCACTTT	CSARDPRTGSNYNSPLHF
few	TRBD1	TRBV27	TRBJ2-7	TGTGCCAGCGGGGGACAGTCCAAGCAGTACTTC	CASGGQSKQYF
few	-	TRBV20-1	TRBJ2-3	TGCAGTGCTAGTGGTAGCCGGATTATAAGAACTAGCACAGATACGCAGTATTTT	CSASGSRIIRTSTDTQYF
many	-	TRBV12-3/TRBV12-4	TRBJ2-7	TGTGCCAGCAGTTTCAATCCGGGAGTAAGCCAGAAGGGGAAGCAGTACTTC	CASSFNPGVSQKGKQYF
few	-	TRBV4-2	TRBJ2-1	TGTGCCAGCAGCCAAGAGGTCCCAGGATCCCTGGGGAATGAGCAGTTCTTC	CASSQEVPGSLGNEQFF
many	TRBD1	TRBV7-2	TRBJ1-5	TGTGCCAGCAGCTTCCCTGGGGGGGACAGATTGAATCAGCCCCAGCATTTT	CASSFPGGDRLNQPQHF
many	-	TRBV7-2	TRBJ1-3	TGTGCCAGCAGCTTAGCGGCGGGGTCTGGAAACACCATATATTTT	CASSLAAGSGNTIYF
many	-	TRBV7-3	TRBJ2-5	TGTGCCAGCAGCTTTGCCGGTAAAGAGACCCAGTACTTC	CASSFAGKETQYF
few	-	TRBV12-3/TRBV12-4	TRBJ1-3	TGTGCCAGCAGTTTCCCGCCGGGCTCTGGAAACACCATATATTTT	CASSFPPGSGNTIYF
few	-	TRBV7-9	TRBJ2-2	TGTGCCAGCAGCTACTACAGGGATAAGAACACCGGGGAGCTGTTTTTT	CASSYYRDKNTGELFF
few	-	TRBV12-3/TRBV12-4	TRBJ1-2	TGTGCCAGCAGTTTGCATGTAGGTGGCTACACCTTC	CASSLHVGGYTF
few	-	TRBV20-1	TRBJ2-7	TGCAGTGCTAGGGACCCTCCCTCCTACGAGCAGTACTTC	CSARDPPSYEQYF
few	TRBD1	TRBV18	TRBJ2-7	TGTGCCAGCTCACCCCTAGGAAAAGGGACAGGTGCCTACGAGCAGTACTTC	CASSPLGKGTGAYEQYF
few	TRBD2	TRBV7-2	TRBJ2-7	TGTGCCAGCAGCTTTCGGGGGGGGGGCTCCTACGAGCAGTACTTC	CASSFRGGGSYEQYF
many	TRBD1	TRBV12-3/TRBV12-4	TRBJ1-6	TGTGCCAGCAGCGACAGGGGAGTGCCCCTCCACTTT	CASSDRGVPLHF
-	TRBD1	TRBV29-1	TRBJ2-2	TGCAGCGTTGAGGACAGGGGGAACACCGGGGAGCTGTTTTTT	CSVEDRGNTGELFF
many	-	TRBV7-2	TRBJ1-1	TGTGCCAGCAGCCCCACGGGCGGGACTGAAGCTTTCTTT	CASSPTGGTEAFF
many	TRBD1	TRBV7-2	TRBJ1-6	TGTGCCAGCAGGACGGGGGGACAGACGAATTCACCCCTCCACTTT	CASRTGGQTNSPLHF
-	TRBD1	TRBV12-3/TRBV12-4	TRBJ2-1	TGTGCCAGCAGCTCACAGGGGAGCGCAGGGGAGCAGTTCTTC	CASSSQGSAGEQFF
many	TRBD2	TRBV7-8	TRBJ2-5	TGTGCCAGCAGCGCTAGTTCACAGCGGGGGTCAGAGTACTTC	CASSASSQRGSEYF
few	-	TRBV11-1	TRBJ2-3	TGTGCCAGCAGCTTAGGTCTGAGGTTTAGCACAGATACGCAGTATTTT	CASSLGLRFSTDTQYF
-	-	TRBV6-8	TRBJ2-2	TGTGCCAGCATTCACGCAGGGACGAACACCGGGGAGCTGTTTTTT	CASIHAGTNTGELFF
many	-	TRBV5-5	TRBJ1-3	TGTGCCAGCAGCTTGCCGAGGGCCCTCTCTGGAAACACCATATATTTT	CASSLPRALSGNTIYF
few	-	TRBV20-1	TRBJ2-7	TGCAGTGCCGAAGTCCGGGGAGCCTACGAGCAGTACTTC	CSAEVRGAYEQYF